Following are 18 T cell receptor beta chains from one sample sequenced in a study of cytomegalovirus exposure and HLA in healthy donors. The repertoire was sequenced with immunoSEQ multiplex PCR; TCRdb's copy has only in-frame clones and lacks some. The table records roughly 98,000 clones, roughly 87% of them present only once. The specimen was PBMCs. The source of these receptors is a man between 18 and 29 years old in good health and CMV-seropositive.

CDR3 loop: CSATGGDKLFF. The CDR3 DNA follows: TGCAGCGCTACCGGGGGAGACAAACTGTTTTTT. V is TRBV29-1 and J is TRBJ1-4, with D possibly TRBD1 on 5 matching bases. V lost 7 bases and J 11 bases, leaving 14 bases between the germline ends. This CDR3 contains 11 residues. Germline loops: CDR1 SQVTM, CDR2 ANQGSEA.

This clone was seen a handful of times. This chain uses TRBV6-5 with TRBJ2-7, with 9 bases matching TRBD1. In germline, CDR1 is MNHEY, CDR2 SVGAGI. Germline trimming cut 6 bases from V and 3 bases from J; bases unmatched to any gene: 6. The CDR3 loop spans 14 amino acids. CDR3 amino acids: CASRLTGQGYEQYF. In nucleotides, the CDR3 is TGTGCCAGCAGACTTACGGGACAGGGCTACGAGCAGTACTTC.

The chain uses TRBV6-6 and TRBJ2-1; 7 bases match TRBD2. There are 14 residues in the CDR3. V shed 2 bases and J 6 bases; nucleotides not matched to a gene: 4. CDR1 and CDR2 from the germline V gene are MNHNY and SVGAGI (reference sequence). The CDR3 bases are TGTGCCAGCAGTTACACGGGAGGCGGCAATGAGCAGTTCTTC. Its translation: CASSYTGGGNEQFF.

The rearrangement links TRBV21-1 to TRBJ2-1; the tabulated D call, TRBD1, remains unverified against the DNA. TRBV21-1 is noted as a pseudogene. The CDR3 extends over 16 amino acids. This CDR3 reads CASSKANRGPCNEQFF. The CDR3 DNA follows: TGTGCCAGCAGCAAAGCCAACAGGGGGCCCTGCAATGAGCAGTTCTTC.

This clone has just a few counts. The chain employs TRBV28 and TRBJ2-7, with 7 bases matching TRBD1. This CDR3 spans 14 amino acids. J gave up 0 bases and V 5 bases, and 4 bases lay outside the gene matches. CDR1 and CDR2 (germline): MDHEN, SYDVKM. CDR3 coding DNA: TGTGCCAGCAGTAGACAGGGTACCTCCTACGAGCAGTACTTC. Protein sequence: CASSRQGTSYEQYF.

This clone was seen only once. V gene TRBV12-2 combines with J gene TRBJ2-1; the table's D call of TRBD2 was not tested on the DNA. TRBV12-2 is labeled a pseudogene. This CDR3 comprises 18 residues. The CDR3 DNA reads TGTGCAAGTCGCTTAGGACTAGCGGGGGGACTGGCCTACAATGAGCAGTTCTTC. Its translation: CASRLGLAGGLAYNEQFF.

This chain links TRBV18 with TRBJ2-5; 8 bases align to TRBD1. Trimming removed 6 bases from V and 7 bases from J; junction bases left unmatched: 7. The germline V gene has CDR1 KGHSH and CDR2 LQKENI. The CDR3 covers 13 residues. The CDR3 reads CASSRDRGTTQYF. The CDR3 DNA reads as TGTGCCAGCTCCAGAGACAGGGGTACGACCCAGTACTTC. The full variable domain, in which reference TRBV18 and TRBJ2-5 provide the parts outside the CDR3, is NAGVMQNPRHLVRRRGQEARLRCSPMKGHSHVYWYRQLPEEGLKFMVYLQKENIIDESGMPKERFSAEFPKEGPSILRIQQVVRGDSAAYFCASSRDRGTTQYFGPGTRLLVL.

CDR3 amino acids: CASSEGPNYGYTF. The CDR3 DNA reads TGTGCCAGCAGTGAGGGCCCCAACTATGGCTACACCTTC. The chain combines TRBV6-6 with TRBJ1-2; D not resolved. Germline V gene lookup returns CDR1 MNHNY and CDR2 SVGAGI (reference sequence). CDR3 length: 13 residues. V was trimmed by 5 bases and J by 2 bases, leaving 9 bases between them.

The chain employs TRBV7-2 and TRBJ2-1, with 10 bases matching TRBD1. J gave up 2 bases and V 5 bases, and 6 bases lay outside the gene matches. The CDR3 consists of 16 residues. Germline V gives CDR1 SGHTA, CDR2 FQGNSA. The CDR3 loop is CASSPSGTGAYNEQFF. CDR3 nucleotide sequence: TGTGCCAGCAGCCCAAGCGGGACAGGGGCCTACAATGAGCAGTTCTTC.

The rearrangement links TRBV6-6 to TRBJ2-1, with TRBD1 matching over 12 bases. CDR1 is MNHNY, CDR2 SVGAGI, per germline (reference sequence). The J segment lost 0 bases and the V segment lost 6 bases, leaving 3 bases of the junction unmatched. This CDR3 comprises 16 residues. As DNA, the CDR3 is TGTGCCAGCAGGGGACAGGGGGCAAGCTCCTACAATGAGCAGTTCTTC. Translation gives CASRGQGASSYNEQFF.

The chain combines TRBV5-6 with TRBJ2-1; unclear D gene. Germline V CDR1 and CDR2: SGHDT, YYEEEE. Trimming stripped 0 bases from V and 4 bases from J, with 11 bases between. The length of the CDR3 is 15 residues. The CDR3 nucleotides are TGTGCCAGCAGCTTGGGTAGCCAAAGATACAATGAGCAGTTCTTC. Its translation: CASSLGSQRYNEQFF.

CDR3 sequence reads: CASSLLPGQGGGYTF. In DNA, the CDR3 is TGTGCCAGCAGTTTATTACCAGGACAGGGGGGTGGCTACACCTTC. The chain couples TRBV28 to TRBJ1-2, with 10 bases lining up with TRBD1. Trimming at V came to 1 base and at J to 7 bases, leaving 6 bases not matched to a gene. Looked up from germline, CDR1 is MDHEN and CDR2 is SYDVKM. This CDR3 has 15 residues.

The gene calls are TRBV29-1 and TRBJ2-3, with 8 positions matching TRBD2. Unmatched junction bases numbered 7, after V lost 4 bases and J lost 4 bases. CDR3 length: 14 amino acids. Germline V gene lookup returns CDR1 SQVTM and CDR2 ANQGSEA. The CDR3 is CSVVGVGRADTQYF. CDR3 bases: TGCAGCGTTGTTGGGGTCGGGAGGGCAGATACGCAGTATTTT.

The CDR3 loop reads CATSPMGGSMNTGELFF. CDR3 nucleotides: TGTGCCACCAGCCCGATGGGGGGGTCTATGAACACCGGGGAGCTGTTTTTT. The V and J genes are TRBV15 and TRBJ2-2; 7 positions agree with TRBD2. The CDR3 length is 17 residues. Unmatched junction bases numbered 10, after V lost 5 bases and J lost 1 base. Per germline, CDR1 LNHNV and CDR2 YYDKDF (reference sequence).

The chain joins TRBV7-2 to TRBJ2-1, with a tentative D call TRBD1 (5 bases). The CDR3 has 15 residues. Germline CDR1 is SGHTA and CDR2 is FQGNSA. V was pared by 0 bases and J by 9 bases, with 15 bases between. CDR3 DNA sequence: TGTGCCAGCAGCTTAGCAGGGGTACCGTTGGCTGAGCAGTTCTTC. Encoded protein: CASSLAGVPLAEQFF. The variable domain in full, with the rest retrieved from reference TRBV7-2 and TRBJ2-1, is GAGVSQSPSNKVTEKGKDVELRCDPISGHTALYWYRQSLGQGLEFLIYFQGNSAPDKSGLPSDRFSAERTGGSVSTLTIQRTQQEDSAVYLCASSLAGVPLAEQFFGPGTRLTVL.

V is TRBV27 and J is TRBJ1-4; D perhaps matches TRBD1 (5 bases). Trimming stripped 2 bases from V and 8 bases from J, with 18 bases between. The CDR3 has 16 residues. Germline V gene data show CDR1 as MNHEY and CDR2 as SMNVEV (reference sequence). CDR3 protein: CASSLGTGTLGEKLFF. The CDR3, as DNA: TGTGCCAGCAGTTTAGGGACCGGGACTTTGGGGGAAAAACTGTTTTTT.

The chain combines TRBV5-6 with TRBJ1-6, with a possible D match to TRBD1 (6 bases). With 4 bases removed from V and 10 bases from J, the gap between germline ends came to 18 bases. There are 15 residues in the CDR3. The germline CDR1 and CDR2 sequences are SGHDT and YYEEEE. The CDR3 protein is CASSGRDKGESPLHF. CDR3 nucleotides: TGTGCCAGCAGCGGCCGGGACAAGGGGGAATCACCCCTCCACTTT. Filled out from reference TRBV5-6 and TRBJ1-6, the complete variable domain reads DAGVTQSPTHLIKTRGQQVTLRCSPKSGHDTVSWYQQALGQGPQFIFQYYEEEERQRGNFPDRFSGHQFPNYSSELNVNALLLGDSALYLCASSGRDKGESPLHFGNGTRLTVT.

The chain couples TRBV7-9 to TRBJ1-3; D perhaps matches TRBD1 (6 bases). CDR3 length equals 18 residues. Germline V lookup: CDR1 SEHNR, CDR2 FQNEAQ (reference sequence). Trimming removed 6 bases from V and 2 bases from J, with 23 bases in between. CDR3 in DNA: TGTGCCAGCAGTCCTCCCGGTGGCCCGGGGGGCCCTGGAAACACCATATATTTT. It encodes CASSPPGGPGGPGNTIYF.